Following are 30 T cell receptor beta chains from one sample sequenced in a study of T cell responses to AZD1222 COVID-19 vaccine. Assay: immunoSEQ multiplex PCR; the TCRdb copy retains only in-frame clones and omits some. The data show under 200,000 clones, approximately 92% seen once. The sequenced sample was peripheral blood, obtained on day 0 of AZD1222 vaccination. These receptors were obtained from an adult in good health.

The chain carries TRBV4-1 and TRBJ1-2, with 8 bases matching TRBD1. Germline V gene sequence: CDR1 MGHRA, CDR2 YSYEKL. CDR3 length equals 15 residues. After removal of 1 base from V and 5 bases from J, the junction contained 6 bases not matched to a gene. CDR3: CASSQADRVIYGYTF. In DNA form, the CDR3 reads TGCGCCAGCAGCCAAGCGGACAGGGTGATATATGGCTACACCTTC.

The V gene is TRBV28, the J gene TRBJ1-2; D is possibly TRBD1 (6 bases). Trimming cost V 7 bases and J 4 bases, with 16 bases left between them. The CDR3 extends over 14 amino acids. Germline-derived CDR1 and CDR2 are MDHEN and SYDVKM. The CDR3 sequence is CASTLGGSPYGYTF. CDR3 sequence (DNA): TGTGCCAGCACCTTGGGGGGCAGCCCCTATGGCTACACCTTC.

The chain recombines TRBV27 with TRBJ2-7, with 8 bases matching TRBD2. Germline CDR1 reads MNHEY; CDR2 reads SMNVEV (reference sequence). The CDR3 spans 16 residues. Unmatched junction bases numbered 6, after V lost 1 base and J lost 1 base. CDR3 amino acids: CASSLLGGGISYEQYF. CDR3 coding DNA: TGTGCCAGCAGTTTATTAGGCGGGGGGATTTCCTACGAGCAGTACTTC.

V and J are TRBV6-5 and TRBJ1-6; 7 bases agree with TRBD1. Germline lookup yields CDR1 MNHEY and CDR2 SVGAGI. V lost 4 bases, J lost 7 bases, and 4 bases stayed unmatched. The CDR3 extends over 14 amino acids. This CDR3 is CASSSRGTNSPLHF. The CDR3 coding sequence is TGTGCCAGCAGTTCCAGGGGGACGAATTCACCCCTCCACTTT.

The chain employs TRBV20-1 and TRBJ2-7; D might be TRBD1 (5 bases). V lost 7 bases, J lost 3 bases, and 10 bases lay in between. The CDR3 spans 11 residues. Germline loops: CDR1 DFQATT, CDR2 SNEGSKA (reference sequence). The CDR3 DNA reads TGCAGTGTCCCGGACAACTACGAGCAGTACTTC. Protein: CSVPDNYEQYF.

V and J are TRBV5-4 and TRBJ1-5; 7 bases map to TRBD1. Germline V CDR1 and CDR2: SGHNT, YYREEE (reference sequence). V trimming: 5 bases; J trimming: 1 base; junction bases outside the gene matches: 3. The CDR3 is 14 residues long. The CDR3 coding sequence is TGTGCCAGCAGTCCAGGGGGAAGCAATCAGCCCCAGCATTTT. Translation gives CASSPGGSNQPQHF.

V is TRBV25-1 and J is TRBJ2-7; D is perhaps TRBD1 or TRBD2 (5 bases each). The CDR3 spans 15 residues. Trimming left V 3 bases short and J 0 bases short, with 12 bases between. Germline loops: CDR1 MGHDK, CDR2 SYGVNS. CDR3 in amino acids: CASSDVAGTSYEQYF. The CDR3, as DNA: TGTGCCAGCAGTGATGTAGCAGGGACCTCCTACGAGCAGTACTTC.

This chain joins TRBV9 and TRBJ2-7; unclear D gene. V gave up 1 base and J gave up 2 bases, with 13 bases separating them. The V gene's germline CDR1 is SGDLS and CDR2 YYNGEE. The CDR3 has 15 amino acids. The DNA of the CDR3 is TGTGCCAGCAGCGTATTACCTGGTGGGGCCTACGAGCAGTACTTC. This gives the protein CASSVLPGGAYEQYF.

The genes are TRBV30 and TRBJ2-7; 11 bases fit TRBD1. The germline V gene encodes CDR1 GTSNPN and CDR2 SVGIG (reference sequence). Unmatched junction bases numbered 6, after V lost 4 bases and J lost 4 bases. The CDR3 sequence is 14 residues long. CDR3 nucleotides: TGTGCCTGGAACTCGGGACAGGGGGTTTACGAGCAGTACTTC. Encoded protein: CAWNSGQGVYEQYF.

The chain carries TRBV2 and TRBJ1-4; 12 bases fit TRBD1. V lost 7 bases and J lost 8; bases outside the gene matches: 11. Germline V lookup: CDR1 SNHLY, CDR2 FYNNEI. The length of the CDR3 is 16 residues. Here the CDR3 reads CASKGQGASGREKLFF. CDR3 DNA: TGTGCCAGCAAGGGACAGGGGGCTTCCGGTCGCGAAAAACTGTTTTTT.

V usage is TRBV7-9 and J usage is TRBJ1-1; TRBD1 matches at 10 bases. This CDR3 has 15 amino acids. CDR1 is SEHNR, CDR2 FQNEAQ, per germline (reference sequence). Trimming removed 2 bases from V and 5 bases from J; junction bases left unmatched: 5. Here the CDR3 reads CASSLFGQGGTEAFF. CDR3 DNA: TGTGCCAGCAGCTTATTCGGACAGGGGGGGACTGAAGCTTTCTTT.

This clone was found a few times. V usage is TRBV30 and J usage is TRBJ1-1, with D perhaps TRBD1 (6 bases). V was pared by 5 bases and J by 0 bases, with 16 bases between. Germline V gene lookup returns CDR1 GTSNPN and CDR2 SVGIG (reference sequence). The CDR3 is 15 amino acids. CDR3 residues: CAWARGAPLNTEAFF. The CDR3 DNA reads TGTGCCTGGGCGAGGGGGGCCCCCTTGAACACTGAAGCTTTCTTT.

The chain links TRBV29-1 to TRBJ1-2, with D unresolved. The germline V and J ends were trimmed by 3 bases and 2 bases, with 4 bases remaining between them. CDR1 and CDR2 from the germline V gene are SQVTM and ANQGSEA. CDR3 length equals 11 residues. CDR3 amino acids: CSVDLNYGYTF. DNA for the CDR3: TGCAGCGTTGACCTCAACTATGGCTACACCTTC.

The CDR3 region has the DNA TGTGCCAGCAGCCAATATAACGCGGGTACAGATACGCAGTATTTT. It encodes CASSQYNAGTDTQYF. The chain joins TRBV4-2 to TRBJ2-3, with TRBD2 as a possible D gene (5 bases). The V gene lost 2 bases and the J gene lost 3 bases, with 12 bases spanning the gap. CDR1 is LGHNA and CDR2 is YNFKEQ in the germline V gene. This CDR3 spans 15 amino acids.

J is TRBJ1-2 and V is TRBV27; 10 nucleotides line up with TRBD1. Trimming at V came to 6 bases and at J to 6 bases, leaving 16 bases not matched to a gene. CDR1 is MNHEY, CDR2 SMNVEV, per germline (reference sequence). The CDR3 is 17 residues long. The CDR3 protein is CASSALRDRGDKDGYTF. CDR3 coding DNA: TGTGCCAGCAGCGCCCTACGGGACAGGGGAGATAAGGATGGCTACACCTTC.

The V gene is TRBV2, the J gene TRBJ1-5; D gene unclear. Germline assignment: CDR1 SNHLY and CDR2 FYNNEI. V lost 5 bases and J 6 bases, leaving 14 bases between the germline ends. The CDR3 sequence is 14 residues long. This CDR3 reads CASSPGREGQPQHF. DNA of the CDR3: TGTGCCAGCAGTCCCGGCAGAGAGGGTCAGCCCCAGCATTTT.

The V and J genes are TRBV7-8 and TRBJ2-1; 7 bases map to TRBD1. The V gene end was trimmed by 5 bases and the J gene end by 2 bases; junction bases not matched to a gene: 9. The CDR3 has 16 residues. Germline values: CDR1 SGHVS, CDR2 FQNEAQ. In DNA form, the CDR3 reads TGTGCCAGCAGCCCGTTAGGGGGCGCCACCTACAATGAGCAGTTCTTC. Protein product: CASSPLGGATYNEQFF.

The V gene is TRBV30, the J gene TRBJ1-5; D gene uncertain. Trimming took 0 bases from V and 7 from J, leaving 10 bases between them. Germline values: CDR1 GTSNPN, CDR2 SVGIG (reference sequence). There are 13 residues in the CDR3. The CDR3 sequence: CAWSVGMSQPQHF. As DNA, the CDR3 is TGTGCCTGGAGTGTAGGGATGAGCCAGCCCCAGCATTTT.

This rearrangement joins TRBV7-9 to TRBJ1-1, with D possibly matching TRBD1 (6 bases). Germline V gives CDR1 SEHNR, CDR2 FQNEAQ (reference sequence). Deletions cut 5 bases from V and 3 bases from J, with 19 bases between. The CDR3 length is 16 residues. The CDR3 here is CASSPNGAGADTEAFF. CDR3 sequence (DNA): TGTGCCAGCAGCCCTAATGGGGCAGGGGCGGACACTGAAGCTTTCTTT.

Written as DNA, the CDR3 is TGTGCCAGCAGTTACGACCGGGACAGCCGGACCCAGTACTTC. This sequence encodes CASSYDRDSRTQYF. The chain has TRBV6-6 and TRBJ2-5; 7 positions agree with TRBD1. Germline V lookup: CDR1 MNHNY, CDR2 SVGAGI (reference sequence). CDR3 length equals 14 residues. V lost 2 bases and J lost 7; bases outside the gene matches: 7.

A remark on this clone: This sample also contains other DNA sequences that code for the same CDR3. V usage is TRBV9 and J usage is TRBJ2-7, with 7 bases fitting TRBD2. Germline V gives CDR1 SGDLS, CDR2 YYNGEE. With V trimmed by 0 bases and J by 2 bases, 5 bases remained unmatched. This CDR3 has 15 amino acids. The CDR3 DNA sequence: TGTGCCAGCAGCGTAGATCCTAGCGGCACCTACGAGCAGTACTTC. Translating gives CASSVDPSGTYEQYF.

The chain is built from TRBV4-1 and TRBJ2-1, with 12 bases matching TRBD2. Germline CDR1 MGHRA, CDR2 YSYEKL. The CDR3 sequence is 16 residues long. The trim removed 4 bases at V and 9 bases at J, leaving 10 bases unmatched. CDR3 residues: CASSPPTSGSLVEQFF. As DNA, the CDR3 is TGCGCCAGCAGCCCTCCGACTAGCGGGAGTTTGGTTGAGCAGTTCTTC.

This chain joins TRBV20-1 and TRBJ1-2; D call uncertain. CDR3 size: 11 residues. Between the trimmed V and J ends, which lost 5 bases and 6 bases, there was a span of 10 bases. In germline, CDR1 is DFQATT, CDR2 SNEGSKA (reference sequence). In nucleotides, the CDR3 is TGCAGTGCTCTTGGGTACCATGGCTACACCTTC. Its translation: CSALGYHGYTF.

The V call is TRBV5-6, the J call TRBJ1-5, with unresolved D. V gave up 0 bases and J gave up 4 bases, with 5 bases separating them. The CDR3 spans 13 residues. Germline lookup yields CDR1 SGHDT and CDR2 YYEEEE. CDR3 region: CASSLGRNQPQHF. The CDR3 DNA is TGTGCCAGCAGCTTGGGCAGAAATCAGCCCCAGCATTTT.

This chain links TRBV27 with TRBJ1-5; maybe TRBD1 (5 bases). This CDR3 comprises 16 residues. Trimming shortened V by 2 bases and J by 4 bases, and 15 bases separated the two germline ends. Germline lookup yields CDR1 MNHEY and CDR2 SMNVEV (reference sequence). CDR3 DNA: TGTGCCAGCAGTTTAGTTGCGGTTAGGGGTAATCAGCCCCAGCATTTT. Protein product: CASSLVAVRGNQPQHF.

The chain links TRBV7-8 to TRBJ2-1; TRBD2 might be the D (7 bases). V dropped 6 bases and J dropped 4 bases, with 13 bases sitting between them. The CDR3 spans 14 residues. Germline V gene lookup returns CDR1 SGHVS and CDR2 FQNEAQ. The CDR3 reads CASRGGGRYNEQFF. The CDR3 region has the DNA TGTGCCAGCAGGGGGGGCGGGAGATACAATGAGCAGTTCTTC.

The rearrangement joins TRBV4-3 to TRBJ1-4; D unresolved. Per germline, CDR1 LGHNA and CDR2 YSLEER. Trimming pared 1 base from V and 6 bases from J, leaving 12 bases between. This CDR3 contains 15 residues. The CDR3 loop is CASSQGQVGDEKLFF. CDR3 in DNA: TGCGCCAGCAGCCAAGGCCAGGTCGGGGATGAAAAACTGTTTTTT.

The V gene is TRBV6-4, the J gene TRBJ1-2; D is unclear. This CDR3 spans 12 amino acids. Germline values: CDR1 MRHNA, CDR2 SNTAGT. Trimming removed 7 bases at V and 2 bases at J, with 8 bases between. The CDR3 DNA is TGTGCCAGCAAGAGGCAGAACTATGGCTACACCTTC. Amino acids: CASKRQNYGYTF.

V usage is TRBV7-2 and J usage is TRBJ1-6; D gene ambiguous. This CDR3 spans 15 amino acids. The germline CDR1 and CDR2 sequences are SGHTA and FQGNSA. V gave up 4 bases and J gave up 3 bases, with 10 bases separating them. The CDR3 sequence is CASSSRSFYNSPLHF. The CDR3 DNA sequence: TGTGCCAGCAGCTCCAGAAGTTTCTATAATTCACCCCTCCACTTT. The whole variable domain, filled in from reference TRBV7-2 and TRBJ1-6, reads GAGVSQSPSNKVTEKGKDVELRCDPISGHTALYWYRQSLGQGLEFLIYFQGNSAPDKSGLPSDRFSAERTGGSVSTLTIQRTQQEDSAVYLCASSSRSFYNSPLHFGNGTRLTVT.

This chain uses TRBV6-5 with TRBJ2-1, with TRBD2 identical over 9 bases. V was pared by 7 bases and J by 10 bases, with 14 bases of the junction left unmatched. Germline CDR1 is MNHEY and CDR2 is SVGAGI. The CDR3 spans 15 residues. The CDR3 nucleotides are TGTGCCAGCACCACATCGCAAGCGGGAGGCCGGGAGCAGTTCTTC. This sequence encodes CASTTSQAGGREQFF.